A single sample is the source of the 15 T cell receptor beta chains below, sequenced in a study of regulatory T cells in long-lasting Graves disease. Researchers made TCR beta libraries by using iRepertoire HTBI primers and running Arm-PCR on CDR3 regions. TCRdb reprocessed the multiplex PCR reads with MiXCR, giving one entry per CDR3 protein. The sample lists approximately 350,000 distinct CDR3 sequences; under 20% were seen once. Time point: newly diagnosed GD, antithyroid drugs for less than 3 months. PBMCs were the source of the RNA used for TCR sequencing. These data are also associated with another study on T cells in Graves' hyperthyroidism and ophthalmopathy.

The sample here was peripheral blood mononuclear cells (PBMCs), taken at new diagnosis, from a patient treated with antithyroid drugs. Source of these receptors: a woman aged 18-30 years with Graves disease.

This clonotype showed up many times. The CDR3 spells CASSLGRNGLNYGYTF. In nucleotides, the CDR3 is TGCGCCAGCAGCTTGGGAAGGAACGGACTTAACTATGGCTACACCTTC. This rearrangement joins TRBV5-1 to TRBJ1-2, with no clear D. This CDR3 contains 16 residues. CDR1 is SGHRS and CDR2 is YFSETQ in the germline V gene. The V end lost 0 bases, the J end lost 1 base, and 13 bases lay between the germline ends.

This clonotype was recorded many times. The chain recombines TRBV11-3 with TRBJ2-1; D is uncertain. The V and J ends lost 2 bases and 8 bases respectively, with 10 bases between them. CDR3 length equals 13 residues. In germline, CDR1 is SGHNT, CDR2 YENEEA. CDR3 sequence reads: CASSLYSRYEQFF. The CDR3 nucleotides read TGTGCCAGCAGCTTATACAGCCGCTATGAGCAGTTCTTC.

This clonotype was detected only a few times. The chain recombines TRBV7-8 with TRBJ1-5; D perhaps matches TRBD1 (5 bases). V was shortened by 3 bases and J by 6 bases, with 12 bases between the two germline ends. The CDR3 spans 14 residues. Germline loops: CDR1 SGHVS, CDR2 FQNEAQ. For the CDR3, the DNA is TGTGCCAGCAGCTTCGGGGGGGAAGGTCAGCCCCAGCATTTT. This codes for CASSFGGEGQPQHF. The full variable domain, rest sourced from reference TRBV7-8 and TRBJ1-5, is GAGVSQSPRYKVAKRGQDVALRCDPISGHVSLFWYQQALGQGPEFLTYFQNEAQLDKSGLPSDRFFAERPEGSVSTLKIQRTQQEDSAVYLCASSFGGEGQPQHFGDGTRLSIL.

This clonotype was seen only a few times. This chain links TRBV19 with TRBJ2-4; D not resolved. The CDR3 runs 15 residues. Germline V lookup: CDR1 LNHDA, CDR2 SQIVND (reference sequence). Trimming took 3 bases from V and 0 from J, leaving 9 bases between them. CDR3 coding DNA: TGTGCCAGTAGTATCGCAGGCTTAGCCAAAAACATTCAGTACTTC. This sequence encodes CASSIAGLAKNIQYF.

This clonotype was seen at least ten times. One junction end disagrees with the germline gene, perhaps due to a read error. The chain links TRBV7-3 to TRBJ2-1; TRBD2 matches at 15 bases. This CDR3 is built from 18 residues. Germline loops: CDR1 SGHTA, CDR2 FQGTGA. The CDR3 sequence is CASSRGLAGGPSFNEQFF. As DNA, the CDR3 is TGTGCCAGCAGCCGCGGACTAGCGGGAGGGCCCTCCTTCAATGAGCAGTTCTTC.

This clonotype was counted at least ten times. As DNA, the CDR3 is TGTGCCAGCTCTTTTCCGGGACTCCACCCTGAGAATGAGCAGTTCTTC. Its translation: CASSFPGLHPENEQFF. The chain recombines TRBV18 with TRBJ2-1, with a possible D match to TRBD2 (6 bases). Trimming left V 6 bases short and J 7 bases short, with 22 bases between. Per the germline V gene, CDR1 is KGHSH and CDR2 is LQKENI. This CDR3 comprises 16 residues.

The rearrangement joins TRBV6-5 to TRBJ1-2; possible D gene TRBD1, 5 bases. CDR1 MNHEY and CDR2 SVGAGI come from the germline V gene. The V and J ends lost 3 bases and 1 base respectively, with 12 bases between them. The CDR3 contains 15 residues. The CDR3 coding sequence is TGTGCCAGCAGTTATCGGGGGAAGGGTAACTATGGCTACACCTTC. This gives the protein CASSYRGKGNYGYTF.

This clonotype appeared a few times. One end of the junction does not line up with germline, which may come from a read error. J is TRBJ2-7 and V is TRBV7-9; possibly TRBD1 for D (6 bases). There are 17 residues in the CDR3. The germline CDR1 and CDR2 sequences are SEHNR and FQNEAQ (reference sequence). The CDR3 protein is CASSLVSGPTGSSEQYF. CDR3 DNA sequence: TGTGCCAGCAGCTTAGTTTCGGGCCCGACAGGCTCCTCCGAGCAGTACTTC.

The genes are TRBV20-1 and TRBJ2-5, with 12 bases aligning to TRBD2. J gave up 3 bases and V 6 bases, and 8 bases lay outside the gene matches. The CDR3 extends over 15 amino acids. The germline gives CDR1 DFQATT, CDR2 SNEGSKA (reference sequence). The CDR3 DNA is TGCAGTGCAATACTAGCGGGGGGATTCGAAGAGACCCAGTACTTC. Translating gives CSAILAGGFEETQYF.

The CDR3 DNA sequence: TGTGCCAGCAGTTTAGATACAGGGCCGGGGTTAAATGGCTACACCTTC. Encoded protein: CASSLDTGPGLNGYTF. V is TRBV28 and J is TRBJ1-2; possible D gene TRBD1, 6 bases. Trimming took 2 bases from V and 6 from J, leaving 19 bases between them. CDR1 is MDHEN, CDR2 SYDVKM, per germline. The length of the CDR3 is 16 residues.

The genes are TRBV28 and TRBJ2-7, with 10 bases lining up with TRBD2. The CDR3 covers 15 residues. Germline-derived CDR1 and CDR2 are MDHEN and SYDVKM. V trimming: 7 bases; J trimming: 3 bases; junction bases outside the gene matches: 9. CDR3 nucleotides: TGTGCCAGCACCCCACTAGCGGGGACTATCTACGAGCAGTACTTC. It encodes CASTPLAGTIYEQYF.

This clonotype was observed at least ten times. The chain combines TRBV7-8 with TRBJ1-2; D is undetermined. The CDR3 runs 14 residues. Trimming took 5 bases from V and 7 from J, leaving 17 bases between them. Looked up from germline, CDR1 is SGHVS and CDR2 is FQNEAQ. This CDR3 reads CASSPGRARGGYTF. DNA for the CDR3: TGTGCCAGCAGCCCCGGACGGGCCCGGGGTGGCTACACCTTC.

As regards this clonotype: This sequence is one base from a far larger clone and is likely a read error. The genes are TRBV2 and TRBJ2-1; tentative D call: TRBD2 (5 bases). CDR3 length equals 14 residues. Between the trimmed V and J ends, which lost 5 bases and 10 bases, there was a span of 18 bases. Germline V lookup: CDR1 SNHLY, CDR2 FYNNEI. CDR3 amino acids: CASSPTGSTYEQFF. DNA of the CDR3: TGTGCCAGCAGTCCCACGGGGAGCACCTACGAGCAGTTCTTC.

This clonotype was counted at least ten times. As DNA, the CDR3 is TGTGCCAGCGCTCCTAGCACAGATACGCAGTATTTT. Protein product: CASAPSTDTQYF. V gene TRBV2 combines with J gene TRBJ2-3; D unresolved. The CDR3 runs 12 residues. V lost 8 bases, J lost 0 bases, and 6 bases lay in between. CDR1 SNHLY and CDR2 FYNNEI come from the germline V gene.

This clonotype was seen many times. CDR3 amino acids: CASSEYTSGGSYEQYF. The CDR3 region has the DNA TGCGCCAGCAGTGAGTATACTAGCGGGGGTTCCTACGAGCAGTACTTC. The chain combines TRBV10-2 with TRBJ2-7; 11 nucleotides agree with TRBD2. Germline V gene sequence: CDR1 WSHSY, CDR2 SAAADI. The CDR3 totals 16 residues. V was clipped by 1 base and J by 1 base; unmatched bases: 3.